This T cell receptor beta chain was sequenced in a study of blood T cell repertoires in COVID-19. The CDR3 covers 18 residues. Trimming removed 3 bases at V and 0 bases at J, with 18 bases between. Germline CDR1 reads KGHSH; CDR2 reads LQKENI. Produced via immunoSEQ multiplex PCR; TCRdb's table is partial and in-frame only. Here the sample spans hundreds of thousands of clones, over 80% being singletons. This receptor was identified in a woman between 70 and 85 years old with COVID-19, enrolled during active disease. Sample: peripheral blood. The rearrangement links TRBV18 to TRBJ1-3; D ambiguous. For the CDR3, the DNA is TGTGCCAGCTCACCTGCATATTTCGCGGTAGGCTCTGGAAACACCATATATTTT. Translation: CASSPAYFAVGSGNTIYF.